The 16 T cell receptor beta chains given below trace back to one sample, sequenced in a study of blood T cell repertoires in COVID-19. Method: immunoSEQ multiplex PCR; TCRdb's copy keeps in-frame clones and lacks some. Of fewer than 600,000 clones listed, more than 75% are singletons. Specimen: PBMCs or T cells enriched from blood (not recorded which). The origin of the receptors is a woman aged 40 to 50 who had recovered from COVID-19.

V gene TRBV19 combines with J gene TRBJ2-2, with D unclear. The CDR3 is made up of 14 amino acids. Germline assignment: CDR1 LNHDA and CDR2 SQIVND (reference sequence). V lost 4 bases and J 4 bases, leaving 10 bases between the germline ends. The CDR3 loop reads CASSTGYSTGELFF. The CDR3 DNA reads TGTGCCAGTAGTACAGGTTATAGCACCGGGGAGCTGTTTTTT.

The gene calls are TRBV7-9 and TRBJ1-1, with a tentative D call TRBD1 (6 bases). Germline CDR1 and CDR2: SEHNR and FQNEAQ (reference sequence). Deletions cut 1 base from V and 3 bases from J, with 12 bases between. The CDR3 runs to 15 residues. CDR3 sequence: CASSLVRGADTEAFF. As DNA, the CDR3 is TGTGCCAGCAGCTTAGTTCGGGGGGCGGACACTGAAGCTTTCTTT.

This chain joins TRBV10-2 and TRBJ2-7; D might be TRBD2 (6 bases). CDR3 size: 15 residues. Looked up from germline, CDR1 is WSHSY and CDR2 is SAAADI. Trimming removed 3 bases from V and 3 bases from J, with 15 bases in between. CDR3 nucleotides: TGCGCCAGCAGTGATCTCAGGGAGGCGCACTACGAGCAGTACTTC. Translation gives CASSDLREAHYEQYF.

CDR3 in amino acids: CASTTGLDGYTF. DNA for the CDR3: TGTGCCAGTACCACAGGGTTGGATGGCTACACCTTC. The chain has TRBV7-9 and TRBJ1-2; D perhaps matches TRBD1 (6 bases). Germline V gene lookup returns CDR1 SEHNR and CDR2 FQNEAQ (reference sequence). The CDR3 loop spans 12 amino acids. V gave up 9 bases and J gave up 6 bases, with 14 bases separating them.

V usage is TRBV20-1 and J usage is TRBJ2-1; D not certain. CDR3 size: 14 residues. CDR1 and CDR2 (germline): DFQATT, SNEGSKA (reference sequence). V lost 3 bases and J 0 bases, leaving 9 bases between the germline ends. CDR3 nucleotides: TGCAGTGCTAGTTTACAGAGCTCCTACAATGAGCAGTTCTTC. Translating it yields CSASLQSSYNEQFF.

The chain uses TRBV5-8 and TRBJ1-6; 10 nucleotides align to TRBD1. CDR1 and CDR2 (germline): SGHTS, YDEGEE. Trimming cost V 2 bases and J 10 bases; bases outside gene matches: 6. This CDR3 spans 15 amino acids. CDR3 DNA: TGTGCCAGCAGCTTTCGACAGGGGGCAGGGTCACCCCTCCACTTT. Protein sequence: CASSFRQGAGSPLHF.

The CDR3 loop is CASSRGDRGGDGYTF. The CDR3 coding sequence is TGTGCCAGCAGCCGAGGGGACAGGGGGGGAGATGGCTACACCTTC. The J gene is TRBJ1-2, the V gene TRBV14; TRBD1 matches at 11 bases. The CDR3 runs 15 residues. The germline CDR1 and CDR2 sequences are SGHDN and FVKESK. J lost 6 bases, V lost 4 bases, and 7 bases had no gene match.

This clone was recorded once. V usage is TRBV5-1 and J usage is TRBJ2-2; TRBD2 agrees at 7 bases. CDR1 and CDR2 from the germline V gene are SGHRS and YFSETQ. V was clipped by 1 base and J by 4 bases; unmatched bases: 7. The CDR3 consists of 16 residues. The CDR3 here is CASSLRGGTSTGELFF. The CDR3 DNA reads TGCGCCAGCAGCTTGCGGGGAGGGACGAGCACCGGGGAGCTGTTTTTT.

This chain uses TRBV27 with TRBJ2-5; no reliable D call. CDR3 length: 15 residues. Trimming shortened V by 2 bases and J by 1 base, and 11 bases separated the two germline ends. The V gene's germline CDR1 is MNHEY and CDR2 SMNVEV (reference sequence). The CDR3 region has the DNA TGTGCCAGCAGTTTAGTCTCGGCAGGCCAAGAGACCCAGTACTTC. Translating gives CASSLVSAGQETQYF.

This sequence joins TRBV6-4 and TRBJ1-2; D call uncertain. Trimming left V 4 bases short and J 6 bases short, with 15 bases between. The V gene's germline CDR1 is MRHNA and CDR2 SNTAGT. This CDR3 region has 14 residues. The CDR3 DNA is TGTGCCAGCAGTGCGAGGGCTTTCGATCATGGCTACACCTTC. Its protein product is CASSARAFDHGYTF.

V is TRBV20-1 and J is TRBJ2-7, with TRBD2 as a possible D gene (7 bases). Looked up from germline, CDR1 is DFQATT and CDR2 is SNEGSKA (reference sequence). CDR3 size: 17 residues. With 3 bases removed from V and 5 bases from J, the gap between germline ends came to 26 bases. The CDR3 coding sequence is TGCAGTGCTAGTGCGGGGGCGCGCGGCGGGAGATACAACGAGCAGTACTTC. Residues: CSASAGARGGRYNEQYF.

The rearrangement uses TRBV2 and TRBJ1-2; 7 nucleotides match TRBD1. Germline loops: CDR1 SNHLY, CDR2 FYNNEI. The CDR3 runs 15 residues. J was trimmed by 7 bases and V by 5 bases; bases with no gene match: 13. CDR3 sequence (DNA): TGTGCCAGCAGTCTTGAGACAGGGTACTTACCTGGCTACACCTTC. Translated, it gives CASSLETGYLPGYTF.

Regarding this clone: At the DNA level, this CDR3 is encoded by other sequences in the same sample as well. The gene calls are TRBV11-3 and TRBJ2-1; possible D gene TRBD2, 6 bases. The germline V and J ends were trimmed by 3 bases and 1 base, with 10 bases remaining between them. The CDR3 has 15 amino acids. Germline lookup yields CDR1 SGHNT and CDR2 YENEEA. CDR3 in DNA: TGTGCCAGCAGCTTGGAGGGTAGTTCCTACAATGAGCAGTTCTTC. This codes for CASSLEGSSYNEQFF.

The chain recombines TRBV12-3 or TRBV12-4 with TRBJ2-1; D is unresolved. Trimming pared 5 bases from V and 1 base from J, leaving 3 bases between. This CDR3 contains 12 residues. The CDR3 coding sequence is TGTGCCAGCAGTCTATCCTACAATGAGCAGTTCTTC. Amino acid sequence: CASSLSYNEQFF.

This chain links TRBV25-1 with TRBJ1-1; 7 bases agree with TRBD1. Germline CDR1 is MGHDK and CDR2 is SYGVNS. V shed 8 bases, J shed 2 bases, and the junction held 14 bases outside the gene matches. The CDR3 extends over 16 amino acids. In nucleotides, the CDR3 is TGTGCCAGCGAAACCTGGGGGGACAGCCGAAACACTGAAGCTTTCTTT. Protein product: CASETWGDSRNTEAFF.

This chain connects TRBV5-1 to TRBJ1-1; 8 bases are shared with TRBD1. The CDR3 extends over 17 amino acids. Losses at the gene ends were 3 bases for V and 1 base for J; bases not matched to a gene: 11. Germline-derived CDR1 and CDR2 are SGHRS and YFSETQ. CDR3 sequence reads: CASSSPLKTGANTEAFF. The CDR3 coding sequence is TGCGCCAGCAGCTCCCCTCTAAAGACAGGGGCGAACACTGAAGCTTTCTTT.